The 4 T cell receptor beta chains presented below share a single source sample, sequenced in a study of CD8 T cells in ankylosing spondylitis. TCRdb fed the 5' RACE reads into MiXCR, producing one record per CDR3 protein. Here the sample spans 250,000 or so distinct CDR3 sequences, more than 20% being singletons. Sequencing was carried out using blood, either unsorted or a sorted T cell fraction (not recorded which). Source of these receptors: a male donor with ankylosing spondylitis or in good health (not recorded which).

J is TRBJ2-3 and V is TRBV12-3 or TRBV12-4, with D possibly matching TRBD1 (6 bases). With 3 bases removed from V and 1 base from J, the gap between germline ends came to 11 bases. This CDR3 region has 15 residues. In DNA form, the CDR3 reads TGTGCCAGCAGTTTTCCGCAGGGGCGCACAGATACGCAGTATTTT. Its translation is CASSFPQGRTDTQYF.

The table lists this clonotype with a few counts. The chain joins TRBV4-1 to TRBJ1-2, with unresolved D. The CDR3 runs 14 residues. Trimming took off 1 base at V and 0 bases at J, with 6 bases between the two ends. CDR1 and CDR2 (germline): MGHRA, YSYEKL. In DNA, the CDR3 is TGCGCCAGCAGCCAAGGGCTAGCTAACTATGGCTACACCTTC. Translating gives CASSQGLANYGYTF.

Details on this clonotype: A much bigger clone sits one base away, suggesting this may be a read error. This chain connects TRBV10-3 to TRBJ2-7; D unclear. V gave up 7 bases and J gave up 2 bases, with 12 bases separating them. The CDR3 has 13 amino acids. Germline V gene lookup returns CDR1 ENHRY and CDR2 SYGVKD. DNA of the CDR3: TGTGCCATCACAGTTAACCAAGCCTACGAGCAGTACTTC. This sequence encodes CAITVNQAYEQYF.

A note on this clonotype: This may be a read error: a much more frequent sequence differs by one nucleotide. The chain employs TRBV11-1 and TRBJ2-5; D call uncertain. CDR1 SGHAT and CDR2 FQDESV come from the germline V gene (reference sequence). V lost 5 bases and J lost 5, with 9 bases in between. The CDR3 is 12 residues long. In nucleotides, the CDR3 is TGTGCCAGCAGCCCACTAACGGAGACCCAGTACTTC. It yields the protein CASSPLTETQYF.